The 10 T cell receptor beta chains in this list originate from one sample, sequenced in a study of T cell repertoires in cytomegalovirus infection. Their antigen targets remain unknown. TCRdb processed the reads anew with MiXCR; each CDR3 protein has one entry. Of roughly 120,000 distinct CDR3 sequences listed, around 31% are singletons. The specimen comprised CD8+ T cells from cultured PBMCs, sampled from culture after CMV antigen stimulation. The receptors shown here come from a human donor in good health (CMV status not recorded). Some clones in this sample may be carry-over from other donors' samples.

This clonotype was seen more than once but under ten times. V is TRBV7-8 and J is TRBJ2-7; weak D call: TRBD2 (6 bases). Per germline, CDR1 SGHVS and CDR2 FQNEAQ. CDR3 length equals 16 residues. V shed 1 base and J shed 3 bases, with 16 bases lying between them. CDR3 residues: CASSLGQSRTIYEQYF. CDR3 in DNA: TGTGCCAGCAGCTTAGGCCAAAGTCGGACTATCTACGAGCAGTACTTC. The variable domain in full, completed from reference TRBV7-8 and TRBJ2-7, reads GAGVSQSPRYKVAKRGQDVALRCDPISGHVSLFWYQQALGQGPEFLTYFQNEAQLDKSGLPSDRFFAERPEGSVSTLKIQRTQQEDSAVYLCASSLGQSRTIYEQYFGPGTRLTVT.

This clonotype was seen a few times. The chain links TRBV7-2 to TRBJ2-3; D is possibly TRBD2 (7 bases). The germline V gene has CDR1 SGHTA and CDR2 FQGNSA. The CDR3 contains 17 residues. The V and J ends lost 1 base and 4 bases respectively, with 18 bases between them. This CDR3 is CASSLVWRGPLADTQYF. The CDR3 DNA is TGTGCCAGCAGCTTAGTGTGGCGGGGGCCCCTCGCAGATACGCAGTATTTT.

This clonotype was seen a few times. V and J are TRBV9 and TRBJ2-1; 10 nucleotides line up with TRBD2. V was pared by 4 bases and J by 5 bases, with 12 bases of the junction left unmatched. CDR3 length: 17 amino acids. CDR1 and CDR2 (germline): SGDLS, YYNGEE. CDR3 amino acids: CASSPSGLAGAHNEQFF. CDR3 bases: TGTGCCAGCAGCCCTAGTGGGCTAGCGGGGGCCCACAATGAGCAGTTCTTC.

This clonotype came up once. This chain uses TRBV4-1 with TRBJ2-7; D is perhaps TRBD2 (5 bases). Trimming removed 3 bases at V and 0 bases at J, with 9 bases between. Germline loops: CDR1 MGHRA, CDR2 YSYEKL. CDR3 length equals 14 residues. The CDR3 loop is CASSHDLASYEQYF. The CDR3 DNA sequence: TGCGCCAGCAGCCATGACCTAGCCTCCTACGAGCAGTACTTC.

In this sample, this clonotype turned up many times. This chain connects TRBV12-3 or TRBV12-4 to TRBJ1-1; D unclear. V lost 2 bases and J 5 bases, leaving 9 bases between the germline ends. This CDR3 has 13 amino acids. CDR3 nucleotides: TGTGCCAGCAGTTTATCTGGCGGAACTGAAGCTTTCTTT. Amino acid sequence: CASSLSGGTEAFF.

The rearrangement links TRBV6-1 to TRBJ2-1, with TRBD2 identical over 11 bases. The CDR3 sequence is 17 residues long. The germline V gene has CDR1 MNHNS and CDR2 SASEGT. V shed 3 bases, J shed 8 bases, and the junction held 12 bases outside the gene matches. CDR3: CASSDLLAGDFVDEQFF. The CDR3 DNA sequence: TGTGCCAGCAGTGACTTACTAGCGGGGGACTTCGTCGATGAGCAGTTCTTC.

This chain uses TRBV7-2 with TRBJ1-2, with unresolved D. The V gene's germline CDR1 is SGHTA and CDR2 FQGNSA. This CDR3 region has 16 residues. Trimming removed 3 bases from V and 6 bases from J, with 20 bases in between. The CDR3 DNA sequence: TGTGCCAGCAGCTTGGCCCTACAATCGGGAAGCGATGGCTACACCTTC. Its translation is CASSLALQSGSDGYTF.

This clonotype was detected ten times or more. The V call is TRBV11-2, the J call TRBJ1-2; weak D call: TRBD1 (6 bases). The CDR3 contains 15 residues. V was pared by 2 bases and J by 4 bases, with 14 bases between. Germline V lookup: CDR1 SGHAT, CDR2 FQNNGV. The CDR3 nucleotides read TGTGCCAGCAGCTTAAGCCCCCCGGACAGCTATGGCTACACCTTC. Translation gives CASSLSPPDSYGYTF.

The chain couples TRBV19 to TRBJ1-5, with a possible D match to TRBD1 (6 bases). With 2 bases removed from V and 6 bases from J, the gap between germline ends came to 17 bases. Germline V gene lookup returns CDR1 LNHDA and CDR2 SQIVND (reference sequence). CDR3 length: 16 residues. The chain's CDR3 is CASSILLMGAVQPQHF. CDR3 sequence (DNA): TGTGCCAGTAGTATACTCCTGATGGGGGCGGTTCAGCCCCAGCATTTT.

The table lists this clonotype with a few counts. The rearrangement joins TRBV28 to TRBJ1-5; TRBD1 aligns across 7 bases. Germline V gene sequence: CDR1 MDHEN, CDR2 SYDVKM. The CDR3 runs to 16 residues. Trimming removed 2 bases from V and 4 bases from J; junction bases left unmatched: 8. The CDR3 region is CASSLGTAKRNQPQHF. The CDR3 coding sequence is TGTGCCAGCAGTTTAGGGACAGCTAAGCGGAATCAGCCCCAGCATTTT.